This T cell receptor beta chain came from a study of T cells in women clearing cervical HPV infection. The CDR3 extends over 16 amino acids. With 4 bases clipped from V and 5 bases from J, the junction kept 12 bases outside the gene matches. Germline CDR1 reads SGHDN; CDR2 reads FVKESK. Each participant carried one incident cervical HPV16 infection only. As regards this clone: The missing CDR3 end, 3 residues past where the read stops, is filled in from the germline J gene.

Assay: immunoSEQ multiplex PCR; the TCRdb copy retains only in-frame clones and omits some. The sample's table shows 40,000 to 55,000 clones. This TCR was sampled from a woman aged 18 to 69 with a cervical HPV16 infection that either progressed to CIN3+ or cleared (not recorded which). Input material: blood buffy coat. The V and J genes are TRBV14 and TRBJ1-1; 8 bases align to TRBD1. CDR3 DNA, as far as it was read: TGTGCCAGCAGCCGGCGGGCCAGGGGGCATCGGACTGAA. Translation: CASSRRARGHRTE. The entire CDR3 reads CASSRRARGHRTEAFF. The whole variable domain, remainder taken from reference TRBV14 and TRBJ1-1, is EAGVTQFPSHSVIEKGQTVTLRCDPISGHDNLYWYRRVMGKEIKFLLHFVKESKQDESGMPNNRFLAERTGGTYSTLKVQPAELEDSGVYFCASSRRARGHRTEAFFGQGTRLTVV.